This is a list of T cell receptor beta chains from one sample in a study of blood T cell repertoires in COVID-19. Generated by immunoSEQ multiplex PCR, the TCRdb table keeps only in-frame clones and is missing some. The sample shows a few hundred thousand clones, about nine tenths of them seen only once. The sequenced sample was PBMCs or T cells enriched from blood (not recorded which). Receptors originate from a woman under 30 who had recovered from COVID-19. Each CDR3 is given with its conserved first and last residue. The D gene is left open where the match is weak. The size of a clone is reported for some rows only, either as once, few or many, or as a class for expanded clones.

d_call	j_call	clone_size	v_call	cdr3_aa	cdr3_nt
TRBD1	TRBJ2-1	.	TRBV7-3	CASSLGTGYNEQFF	TGTGCCAGCAGCCTGGGGACAGGGTACAATGAGCAGTTCTTC
TRBD1	TRBJ1-2	once	TRBV5-1	CASSPGQGNYGYTF	TGCGCCAGCAGCCCGGGACAGGGGAACTATGGCTACACCTTC
TRBD1	TRBJ2-2	.	TRBV6-5	CASSYDGTALTGELFF	TGTGCCAGCAGTTACGACGGGACAGCTCTCACCGGGGAGCTGTTTTTT
TRBD1	TRBJ1-5	.	TRBV18	CASSPGQGFDQPQHF	TGTGCCAGCTCACCGGGACAGGGGTTCGATCAGCCCCAGCATTTT
.	TRBJ1-2	.	TRBV5-8	CASSFHSGPSDFYGYTF	TGTGCCAGCAGCTTTCACTCCGGGCCCTCGGACTTCTATGGCTACACCTTC
.	TRBJ1-1	.	TRBV23-1	CASSHPLDTGSAEAFF	TGCGCCAGCAGTCACCCTCTAGACACAGGGTCCGCTGAAGCTTTCTTT
TRBD1	TRBJ1-1	.	TRBV2	CASTQGDYNTEAFF	TGTGCCAGCACACAGGGGGACTATAACACTGAAGCTTTCTTT
TRBD1	TRBJ1-1	.	TRBV18	CASSGGQGSTEAFF	TGTGCCAGCTCAGGGGGACAGGGGAGTACTGAAGCTTTCTTT
.	TRBJ2-3	.	TRBV4-1	CASSQDARRTPDTQYF	TGCGCCAGCAGCCAAGATGCCAGGAGGACCCCAGATACGCAGTATTTT
.	TRBJ1-5	.	TRBV10-1	CASSAGFNQPQHF	TGCGCCAGCAGTGCAGGATTCAATCAGCCCCAGCATTTT
TRBD1	TRBJ1-5	.	TRBV10-3	CAIRGQVIDQPQHF	TGTGCCATCAGGGGACAGGTTATCGATCAGCCCCAGCATTTT
TRBD1	TRBJ2-1	.	TRBV5-4	CASSLDRGTENNEQFF	TGTGCCAGCAGCTTGGACAGGGGAACAGAAAACAATGAGCAGTTCTTC
.	TRBJ1-5	.	TRBV12-3/TRBV12-4	CARAVSNQPQHF	TGTGCCAGGGCGGTTAGCAATCAGCCCCAGCATTTT
.	TRBJ1-1	.	TRBV27	CASSLSGALNTEAFF	TGTGCCAGCAGTTTATCTGGGGCCTTGAACACTGAAGCTTTCTTT
.	TRBJ1-2	.	TRBV5-4	CASRVQGSYGYTF	TGTGCCAGCAGGGTACAGGGAAGCTATGGCTACACCTTC
TRBD2	TRBJ2-3	.	TRBV7-2	CASSPPRGGRDTQYF	TGTGCCAGCAGCCCCCCGCGGGGGGGCCGAGATACGCAGTATTTT
.	TRBJ1-4	.	TRBV5-1	CASSLAGRMANEKLFF	TGCGCCAGCAGCTTGGCCGGGAGGATGGCTAATGAAAAACTGTTTTTT
.	TRBJ2-3	.	TRBV4-1	CASSHLDKGSTDTQYF	TGCGCCAGCAGCCACCTGGACAAGGGGAGCACAGATACGCAGTATTTT
.	TRBJ1-2	.	TRBV9	CASSVDGTTNYGYTF	TGTGCCAGCAGCGTAGATGGGACAACTAACTATGGCTACACCTTC
TRBD1	TRBJ2-5	.	TRBV10-3	CAIRPDRAGETQYF	TGTGCCATACGGCCGGACAGGGCTGGGGAGACCCAGTACTTC
TRBD2	TRBJ2-7	.	TRBV5-1	CASSLGLAGESPYEQYF	TGCGCCAGCAGCCTAGGACTAGCGGGAGAGTCCCCCTACGAGCAGTACTTC
.	TRBJ1-1	.	TRBV9	CASSAPGTEAFF	TGTGCCAGCAGCGCCCCAGGGACTGAAGCTTTCTTT
.	TRBJ1-4	.	TRBV14	CASSPTGKTNEKLFF	TGTGCCAGCAGCCCAACAGGGAAGACTAATGAAAAACTGTTTTTT
TRBD1	TRBJ1-1	.	TRBV29-1	CSVGTGSFNEAFF	TGCAGCGTTGGGACAGGGAGTTTTAATGAAGCTTTCTTT
TRBD1	TRBJ1-2	.	TRBV30	CAWSEGQPYGYTF	TGTGCCTGGAGTGAGGGACAGCCCTATGGCTACACCTTC
.	TRBJ1-4	.	TRBV7-9	CASSPPGTREKLFF	TGTGCCAGCAGCCCACCCGGGACAAGGGAAAAACTGTTTTTT